The 9 T cell receptor beta chains given below trace back to one sample, sequenced in a study of Ad26.COV2.S vaccination and SARS-CoV-2 variants. As to treatment: roughly 20 received Ad26.COV2.S at low or high dose, single or two shots; about 5 received placebo; per-sample allocation not given. The samples date from day 63 after the first vaccine or placebo injection. Generated by immunoSEQ multiplex PCR, the TCRdb table keeps only in-frame clones and is missing some. The sample shows 350,000 to 450,000 clones, approximately 83% of them seen only once. The sequencing used peripheral blood, collected in a trial of Ad26.COV2.S vaccine versus placebo. These receptor sequences come from a person between 18 and 65 years old who received the Ad26.COV2.S COVID-19 vaccine or a placebo.

V is TRBV7-9 and J is TRBJ1-2; 7 bases align to TRBD1. This CDR3 is built from 13 residues. V was pared by 6 bases and J by 10 bases, with 11 bases of the junction left unmatched. The germline V gene encodes CDR1 SEHNR and CDR2 FQNEAQ (reference sequence). The CDR3 DNA is TGTGCCAGCAGATTCCCGGGACAGTTCAACTACACCTTC. This sequence encodes CASRFPGQFNYTF.

This clone was observed a handful of times. V is TRBV9 and J is TRBJ1-4; D not certain. With 0 bases removed from V and 8 bases from J, the gap between germline ends came to 14 bases. Germline CDR1 and CDR2: SGDLS and YYNGEE. This CDR3 has 15 amino acids. The CDR3 DNA follows: TGTGCCAGCAGCGTAGGGAGCGGGTTAGGCGAAAAACTGTTTTTT. Translation: CASSVGSGLGEKLFF.

This clone came up many times. J is TRBJ2-5 and V is TRBV5-4, with 12 positions matching TRBD1. In germline, CDR1 is SGHNT, CDR2 YYREEE (reference sequence). This CDR3 is 16 amino acids long. The V gene end was trimmed by 0 bases and the J gene end by 5 bases; junction bases not matched to a gene: 5. The CDR3 DNA follows: TGTGCCAGCAGCTTGGGGGACAGGGGGCCACGGGAGACCCAGTACTTC. Protein sequence: CASSLGDRGPRETQYF.

The chain employs TRBV11-3 and TRBJ1-1; TRBD1 matches 7 bases. The germline V gene encodes CDR1 SGHNT and CDR2 YENEEA. Trimming at V came to 5 bases and at J to 6 bases, leaving 9 bases not matched to a gene. This CDR3 is 14 amino acids long. DNA of the CDR3: TGTGCCAGCAGCGCGGTACAGGGGAGCTCTGAAGCTTTCTTT. Translation gives CASSAVQGSSEAFF.

The V gene is TRBV5-5, the J gene TRBJ1-1; TRBD1 is a possible D gene (6 bases). Germline CDR1 is SGHKS and CDR2 is YYEKEE (reference sequence). The germline V and J ends were trimmed by 3 bases and 0 bases, with 18 bases remaining between them. This CDR3 spans 17 amino acids. The CDR3 is CASSSRMQGIMNTEAFF. The CDR3 DNA is TGTGCCAGCAGCTCGAGGATGCAGGGGATCATGAACACTGAAGCTTTCTTT.

As to this clone: Other DNA sequences in the sample encode the same CDR3. This chain connects TRBV7-2 to TRBJ1-6; D is undetermined. With 3 bases removed from V and 6 bases from J, the gap between germline ends came to 3 bases. CDR1 SGHTA and CDR2 FQGNSA come from the germline V gene. The CDR3 is made up of 12 amino acids. CDR3 DNA: TGTGCCAGCAGCTTGACTAATTCACCCCTCCACTTT. This sequence encodes CASSLTNSPLHF.

V gene TRBV3-1 (or the pseudogene TRBV3-2) combines with J gene TRBJ2-3; 8 nucleotides align to TRBD2. Germline values: CDR1 LGHDT, CDR2 YNNKEL (reference sequence). Trimming took 4 bases from V and 7 from J; bases not matched to a gene: 7. The CDR3 spans 14 residues. The CDR3 loop reads CASSLAGIGNTQYF. In nucleotides, the CDR3 is TGTGCCAGCAGCCTAGCGGGAATCGGTAATACGCAGTATTTT.

The CDR3 spells CASSQEGTGVVAGYTF. The CDR3 nucleotides read TGTGCCAGCAGCCAAGAGGGAACCGGAGTGGTTGCTGGCTACACCTTC. The genes are TRBV3-1 (or the pseudogene TRBV3-2) and TRBJ1-2; D is unclear. CDR1 and CDR2 (germline): LGHDT, YNNKEL (reference sequence). CDR3 length: 16 amino acids. Trimming stripped 0 bases from V and 7 bases from J, with 18 bases between.

The chain is built from TRBV12-5 and TRBJ1-6; D perhaps matches TRBD1 (5 bases). Germline loops: CDR1 LGHNT, CDR2 FRNRAP. V lost 0 bases and J lost 7, with 10 bases in between. The CDR3 has 15 residues. CDR3: CASGLVGGLNSPLHF. The CDR3 DNA sequence: TGTGCTAGTGGTTTGGTGGGGGGATTGAATTCACCCCTCCACTTT. Variable domain in full (rest from reference TRBV12-5 and TRBJ1-6): DARVTQTPRHKVTEMGQEVTMRCQPILGHNTVFWYRQTMMQGLELLAYFRNRAPLDDSGMPKDRFSAEMPDATLATLKIQPSEPRDSAVYFCASGLVGGLNSPLHFGNGTRLTVT.